The clone carrying this T cell receptor (beta chain) was found once. The data derive from a study of blood T cell repertoires in COVID-19. Study-level background: Sites in the United States, Italy and Spain provided acute and convalescent COVID-19 samples.

In the authors' methods: Estimation of nucleated cell counts was performed using reference gene primer amplification. Assay used: immunoSEQ multiplex PCR; TCRdb lists only in-frame clones, some missing. For V, J and clone size, that table is used; D and trimming come from the DNA. The sample includes roughly 55,000 clones, about 82% of them seen just once. In germline, CDR1 is SEHNR, CDR2 FQNEAQ (reference sequence). Trimming took 5 bases from V and 7 from J, leaving 14 bases between them. CDR3 size: 13 residues. This TCR derives from a man in his 70s with active COVID-19. V and J are TRBV7-9 and TRBJ1-2; tentatively, D is TRBD1 (6 bases). Sequencing was done on a sample of peripheral blood. CDR3 in amino acids: CASSLPYRVGYTF. The CDR3 coding sequence is TGTGCCAGCAGCCTCCCTTACAGGGTTGGCTACACCTTC.